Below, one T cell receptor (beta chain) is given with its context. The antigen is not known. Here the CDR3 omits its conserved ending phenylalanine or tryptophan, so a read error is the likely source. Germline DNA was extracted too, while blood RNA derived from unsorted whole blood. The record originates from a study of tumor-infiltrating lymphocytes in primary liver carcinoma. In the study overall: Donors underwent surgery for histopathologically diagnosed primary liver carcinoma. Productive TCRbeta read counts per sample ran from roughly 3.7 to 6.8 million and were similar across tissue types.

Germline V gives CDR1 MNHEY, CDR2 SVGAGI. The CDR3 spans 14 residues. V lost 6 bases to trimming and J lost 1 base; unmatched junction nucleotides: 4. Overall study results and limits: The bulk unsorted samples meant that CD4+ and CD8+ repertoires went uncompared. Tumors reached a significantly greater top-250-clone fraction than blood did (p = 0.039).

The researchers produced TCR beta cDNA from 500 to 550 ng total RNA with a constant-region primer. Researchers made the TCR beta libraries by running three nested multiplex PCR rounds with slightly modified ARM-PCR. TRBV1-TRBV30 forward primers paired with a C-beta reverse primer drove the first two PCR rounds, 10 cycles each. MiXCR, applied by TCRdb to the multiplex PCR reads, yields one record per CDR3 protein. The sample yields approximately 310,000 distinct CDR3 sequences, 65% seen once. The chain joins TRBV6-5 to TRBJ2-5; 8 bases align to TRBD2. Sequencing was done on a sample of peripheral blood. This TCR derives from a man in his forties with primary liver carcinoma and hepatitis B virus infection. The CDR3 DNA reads TGTGCCAGCAGCCAACGGGAGGGCCAAGAGACCCAGTACCTC. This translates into CASSQREGQETQYL.